The clone carrying this T cell receptor (beta chain) turned up a few times. Germline CDR1 reads PRHDT; CDR2 reads FYEKMQ (reference sequence). V was clipped by 3 bases and J by 7 bases, with 13 bases between them. The CDR3 sequence is 14 residues long. This entry comes from a study of blood T cells in healthy people across ages. Sample-barcoded 5' priming and a J-beta primer mix drove a second PCR of roughly 7 to 11 cycles. Sequencing of every sample gave 2.5 million or more CDR3-containing paired-end reads. TCRdb re-derived calls from the 5' RACE reads in MiXCR, one entry per CDR3 protein. The top ten hold more than 2% of the sample, which has about 1.8 million distinct CDR3 sequences, less than 50% seen once.

The origin of this receptor is a woman in her forties in good health. Sequenced input: blood. This rearrangement joins TRBV13 to TRBJ2-1; perhaps TRBD2 as D (6 bases). The CDR3 here is CASSLVASDNEQFF. Here the CDR3 DNA reads TGTGCCAGCAGCTTGGTGGCTAGCGATAATGAGCAGTTCTTC. Based on the CDR3 plus reference TRBV13 and TRBJ2-1, the full variable domain is AAGVIQSPRHLIKEKRETATLKCYPIPRHDTVYWYQQGPGQDPQFLISFYEKMQSDKGSIPDRFSAQQFSDYHSELNMSSLELGDSALYFCASSLVASDNEQFFGPGTRLTVL.